The 20 T cell receptor beta chains presented below share a single source sample, sequenced in a study of early T cells in non-severe SARS-CoV-2 infection. TCRdb re-called the 5' RACE reads with MiXCR, one entry per CDR3 protein. Of around 77,000 distinct CDR3 sequences in the sample, more than 4% are singletons; the top ten hold 7.3%. The material was whole blood, obtained at baseline. These receptors were taken from an adult who was a healthcare worker with PCR-confirmed SARS-CoV-2 infection or an uninfected control (not recorded which).

This clonotype has more than one count but fewer than ten. CDR3: CASSFREEYNEQFF. CDR3 sequence (DNA): TGCGCCAGCAGCTTCCGGGAAGAATACAATGAGCAGTTCTTC. The chain is built from TRBV5-1 and TRBJ2-1, with D possibly matching TRBD2 (5 bases). The CDR3 runs 14 residues. V lost 2 bases and J 4 bases, leaving 10 bases between the germline ends. The germline CDR1 and CDR2 sequences are SGHRS and YFSETQ.

The chain carries TRBV4-2 and TRBJ2-7, with 13 bases lining up with TRBD2. CDR3 length: 15 residues. The ends lost 5 bases at V and 5 bases at J; junction bases unmatched: 6. Germline assignment: CDR1 LGHNA and CDR2 YNFKEQ. Here the CDR3 reads CASSSLAGGPHEQYF. DNA for the CDR3: TGTGCCAGCAGCTCACTAGCGGGAGGGCCTCACGAGCAGTACTTC.

This clonotype was counted ten times or more. DNA of the CDR3: TGTGCCAGCAGTTACCTGGGACAGAAAAACACTGAAGCTTTCTTT. It specifies CASSYLGQKNTEAFF. The V and J genes are TRBV6-5 and TRBJ1-1, with TRBD1 matching 7 bases. This CDR3 is 15 amino acids long. The ends lost 2 bases at V and 2 bases at J; junction bases unmatched: 5. In germline, CDR1 is MNHEY, CDR2 SVGAGI.

This clonotype was observed a few times. V is TRBV7-2 and J is TRBJ1-5; TRBD1 matches 10 bases. From germline, CDR1 is SGHTA and CDR2 FQGNSA. The CDR3 has 15 amino acids. The V segment lost 5 bases and the J segment 7 bases; nucleotides outside the gene matches: 8. The CDR3 spells CASSRSTGGGQPQHF. The DNA of the CDR3 is TGTGCCAGCAGCCGTTCGACAGGGGGCGGGCAGCCCCAGCATTTT.

The table lists this clonotype with a few counts. V is TRBV30 and J is TRBJ1-4; D is undetermined. Trimming removed 7 bases at V and 7 bases at J, with 16 bases between. The CDR3 length is 13 residues. Germline values: CDR1 GTSNPN, CDR2 SVGIG (reference sequence). The CDR3 loop reads CASSRLGGEKLFF. CDR3 nucleotides: TGTGCCTCTTCCAGGCTCGGAGGTGAAAAACTGTTTTTT.

This clonotype was detected many times. The rearrangement joins TRBV29-1 to TRBJ2-3; a weak D match, TRBD2 (6 bases). Germline CDR1 SQVTM, CDR2 ANQGSEA. Trimming shortened V by 7 bases and J by 0 bases, and 11 bases separated the two germline ends. CDR3 size: 13 residues. CDR3 sequence reads: CSAGTPSTDTQYF. The DNA for the CDR3 is TGCAGCGCAGGGACTCCTAGCACAGATACGCAGTATTTT.

This clonotype came up many times. In DNA form, the CDR3 reads TGTGCCAGCAGTCCGCAGGTGGGCGGGAGGGCCACTGAGCAGTTCTTC. Its protein is CASSPQVGGRATEQFF. This chain uses TRBV27 with TRBJ2-1, with 9 bases matching TRBD2. This CDR3 contains 16 residues. V was pared by 5 bases and J by 9 bases, with 14 bases of the junction left unmatched. Germline V CDR1 and CDR2: MNHEY, SMNVEV (reference sequence).

This clonotype was recorded at least ten times. The chain combines TRBV12-3 or TRBV12-4 with TRBJ2-7; D unresolved. The CDR3 is 13 residues long. The V end was cut by 6 bases, the J end by 2 bases, with 11 bases between. CDR3 sequence: CASSTGPTYEQYF. The DNA for the CDR3 is TGTGCCAGCAGCACGGGCCCCACCTACGAGCAGTACTTC.

This clonotype was recorded many times. The rearrangement uses TRBV7-2 and TRBJ2-7; 7 nucleotides agree with TRBD2. Looked up from germline, CDR1 is SGHTA and CDR2 is FQGNSA. This CDR3 region has 16 residues. V trimming: 1 base; J trimming: 2 bases; junction bases outside the gene matches: 8. The DNA for the CDR3 is TGTGCCAGCAGCTTAGAGATTAGCGGGCCTACCTACGAGCAGTACTTC. Encoded protein: CASSLEISGPTYEQYF.

This clonotype turned up a few times. The V gene is TRBV29-1, the J gene TRBJ2-5; possible D gene TRBD2, 5 bases. Germline CDR1 SQVTM, CDR2 ANQGSEA. V lost 0 bases, J lost 5 bases, and 13 bases lay in between. The CDR3 length is 14 residues. The CDR3 protein is CSVEDPRRSETQYF. DNA for the CDR3: TGCAGCGTTGAAGACCCGAGGAGGTCGGAGACCCAGTACTTC. The full variable domain, rest sourced from reference TRBV29-1 and TRBJ2-5, is SAVISQKPSRDICQRGTSLTIQCQVDSQVTMMFWYRQQPGQSLTLIATANQGSEATYESGFVIDKFPISRPNLTFSTLTVSNMSPEDSSIYLCSVEDPRRSETQYFGPGTRLLVL.

This clonotype was detected ten times or more. The V gene is TRBV25-1, the J gene TRBJ2-1; TRBD1 or TRBD2 may be the D gene (5 bases each). V was clipped by 8 bases and J by 0 bases, with 14 bases between them. This CDR3 is 15 amino acids long. Germline assignment: CDR1 MGHDK and CDR2 SYGVNS. The CDR3 region is CASLRWGSSYNEQFF. CDR3 DNA sequence: TGTGCCAGCCTCCGATGGGGGAGCTCCTACAATGAGCAGTTCTTC.

This clonotype was detected ten times or more. The chain is built from TRBV9 and TRBJ1-4, with a possible D match to TRBD1 (6 bases). The CDR3 length is 14 residues. Germline V lookup: CDR1 SGDLS, CDR2 YYNGEE. The V and J ends lost 3 bases and 8 bases respectively, with 14 bases between them. CDR3 nucleotides: TGTGCCAGCAGCGCGGGCAGGGGTTGGGAAAAACTGTTTTTT. This gives the protein CASSAGRGWEKLFF. The whole variable domain, filled in from reference TRBV9 and TRBJ1-4, reads DSGVTQTPKHLITATGQRVTLRCSPRSGDLSVYWYQQSLDQGLQFLIQYYNGEERAKGNILERFSAQQFPDLHSELNLSSLELGDSALYFCASSAGRGWEKLFFGSGTQLSVL.

Many counts were recorded for this clonotype. At one end, the junction sequence differs from germline, possibly due to a read error. The J gene is TRBJ2-7, the V gene TRBV4-2; 9 bases map to TRBD2. The CDR3 runs 16 residues. Germline V lookup: CDR1 LGHNA, CDR2 YNFKEQ. Here the CDR3 DNA reads TGTGCCAGCAGCCTGGAGGGCGCGACTAGCGGAGACCGGATCACCTTC. Protein sequence: CASSLEGATSGDRITF.

This clonotype has more than one count but fewer than ten. The V gene is TRBV7-9, the J gene TRBJ2-3; D not resolved. Trimming pared 5 bases from V and 8 bases from J, leaving 11 bases between. Looked up from germline, CDR1 is SEHNR and CDR2 is FQNEAQ (reference sequence). The CDR3 has 12 residues. Here the CDR3 DNA reads TGTGCCAGCAGCCTGGACGTCGGTACGCAGTATTTT. It is translated as CASSLDVGTQYF.

This clonotype has more than one count but fewer than ten. The chain couples TRBV7-6 to TRBJ2-7; TRBD2 aligns across 8 bases. The V gene end was trimmed by 5 bases and the J gene end by 4 bases; junction bases not matched to a gene: 7. The CDR3 loop spans 14 amino acids. Germline values: CDR1 SGHVS, CDR2 FNYEAQ. CDR3 sequence: CASSVTSDHYEQYF. The CDR3 nucleotides read TGTGCCAGCAGCGTGACTAGCGATCATTACGAGCAGTACTTC. Drawing the rest from reference TRBV7-6 and TRBJ2-7, the complete variable domain is GAGVSQSPRYKVTKRGQDVALRCDPISGHVSLYWYRQALGQGPEFLTYFNYEAQQDKSGLPNDRFSAERPEGSISTLTIQRTEQRDSAMYRCASSVTSDHYEQYFGPGTRLTVT.

This clonotype was found many times. The chain employs TRBV4-1 and TRBJ1-2, with D possibly TRBD1 on 6 matching bases. V lost 0 bases, J lost 8 bases, and 19 bases lay in between. CDR3 size: 16 residues. Germline lookup yields CDR1 MGHRA and CDR2 YSYEKL. CDR3 residues: CASSQEQGGAGWGYTF. CDR3 bases: TGCGCCAGCAGCCAAGAACAGGGAGGAGCCGGGTGGGGCTACACCTTC.

This clonotype was observed many times. The V gene is TRBV24-1, the J gene TRBJ2-6; unclear D gene. The germline gives CDR1 KGHDR, CDR2 SFDVKD. The CDR3 is 14 amino acids. The V end was cut by 4 bases, the J end by 0 bases, with 3 bases between. The CDR3 nucleotides are TGTGCCACCAGTGACCACTCTGGGGCCAACGTCCTGACTTTC. It yields the protein CATSDHSGANVLTF.

CDR3 nucleotides: TGCGCCAGCCTACCGGGACTAGCGGGAGCTTTCTCCTACAATGAGCAGTTCTTC. Translated, it gives CASLPGLAGAFSYNEQFF. The V gene is TRBV5-1, the J gene TRBJ2-1, with 14 nucleotides matching TRBD2. The V segment lost 7 bases and the J segment 0 bases; nucleotides outside the gene matches: 9. The CDR3 runs 18 residues. The V gene's germline CDR1 is SGHRS and CDR2 YFSETQ. Full variable domain (outside the CDR3, taken from reference TRBV5-1 and TRBJ2-1): KAGVTQTPRYLIKTRGQQVTLSCSPISGHRSVSWYQQTPGQGLQFLFEYFSETQRNKGNFPGRFSGRQFSNSRSEMNVSTLELGDSALYLCASLPGLAGAFSYNEQFFGPGTRLTVL.

This clonotype appeared a few times. The chain couples TRBV9 to TRBJ2-2; D is unresolved. The CDR3 extends over 12 amino acids. V was clipped by 0 bases and J by 6 bases, with 3 bases between them. In germline, CDR1 is SGDLS, CDR2 YYNGEE. The CDR3 DNA follows: TGTGCCAGCAGCGTAGTGTCCGGGGAGCTGTTTTTT. Translating gives CASSVVSGELFF.

This clonotype showed up just a few times. The chain joins TRBV19 to TRBJ1-4; D is perhaps TRBD1 (5 bases). This CDR3 contains 17 residues. The germline V gene encodes CDR1 LNHDA and CDR2 SQIVND (reference sequence). V was clipped by 0 bases and J by 0 bases, with 11 bases between them. The CDR3 sequence is CASSIEGTRATNEKLFF. Written as DNA, the CDR3 is TGTGCCAGTAGTATAGAGGGGACCCGTGCAACTAATGAAAAACTGTTTTTT. Based on the CDR3 plus reference TRBV19 and TRBJ1-4, the full variable domain is DGGITQSPKYLFRKEGQNVTLSCEQNLNHDAMYWYRQDPGQGLRLIYYSQIVNDFQKGDIAEGYSVSREKKESFPLTVTSAQKNPTAFYLCASSIEGTRATNEKLFFGSGTQLSVL.